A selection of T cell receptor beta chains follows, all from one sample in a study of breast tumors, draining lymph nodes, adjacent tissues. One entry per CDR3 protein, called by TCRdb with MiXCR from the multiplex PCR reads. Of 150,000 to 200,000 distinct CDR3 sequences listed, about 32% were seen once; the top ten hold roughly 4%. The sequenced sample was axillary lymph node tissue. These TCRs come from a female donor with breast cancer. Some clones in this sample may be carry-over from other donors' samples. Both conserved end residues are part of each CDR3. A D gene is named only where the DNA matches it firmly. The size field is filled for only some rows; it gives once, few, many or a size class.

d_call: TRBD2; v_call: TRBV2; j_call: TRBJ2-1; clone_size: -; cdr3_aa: CASSVTIAGERQFF; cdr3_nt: TGTGCCAGCAGTGTAACCATAGCGGGAGAGAGGCAGTTCTTC
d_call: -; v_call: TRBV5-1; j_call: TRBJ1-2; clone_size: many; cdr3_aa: CASSSDPGGVYGYTF; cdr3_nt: TGCGCCAGCAGCTCGGATCCGGGCGGAGTCTATGGCTACACCTTC
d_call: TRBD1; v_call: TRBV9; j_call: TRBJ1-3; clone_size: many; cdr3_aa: CASSVDFGTGAGNTIYF; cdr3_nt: TGTGCCAGCAGCGTAGACTTCGGGACAGGGGCTGGAAACACCATATATTTT
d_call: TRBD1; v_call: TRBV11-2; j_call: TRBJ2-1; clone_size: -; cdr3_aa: CASSSLAGTGAYNEQFF; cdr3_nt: TGTGCCAGCAGTTCCCTAGCCGGGACAGGGGCCTACAATGAGCAGTTCTTC
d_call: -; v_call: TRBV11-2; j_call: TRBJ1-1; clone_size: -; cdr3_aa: CASSSGAENTEAFF; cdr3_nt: TGTGCCAGCAGTTCCGGGGCAGAAAACACTGAAGCTTTCTTT
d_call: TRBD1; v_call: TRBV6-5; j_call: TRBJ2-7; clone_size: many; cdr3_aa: CASSYPRTGGGYEQYF; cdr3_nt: TGTGCCAGCAGTTACCCGAGGACAGGCGGCGGGTACGAGCAGTACTTC
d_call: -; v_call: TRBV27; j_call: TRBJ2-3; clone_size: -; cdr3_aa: CASSAGLNRPTDTQYF; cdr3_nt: TGTGCCAGCAGTGCGGGACTCAACCGCCCTACAGATACGCAGTATTTT
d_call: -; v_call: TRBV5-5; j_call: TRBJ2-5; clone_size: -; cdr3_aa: CASSFALTSYNEQYF; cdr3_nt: TGTGCCAGCAGCTTCGCTTTGACCTCCTACAATGAGCAGTACTTC
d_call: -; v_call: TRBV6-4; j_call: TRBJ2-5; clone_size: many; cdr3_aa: CASWDLGRLQETQYF; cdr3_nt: TGTGCCAGCTGGGACCTAGGGAGGTTGCAAGAGACCCAGTACTTC
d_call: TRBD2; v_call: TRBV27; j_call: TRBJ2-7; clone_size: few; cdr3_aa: CASSSLAGVHEQYF; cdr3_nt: TGTGCCAGCAGTTCGCTTGCGGGAGTTCACGAGCAGTACTTC
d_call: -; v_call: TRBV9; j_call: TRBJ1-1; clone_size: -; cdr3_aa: CASSVEGFTEAFF; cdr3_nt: TGTGCCAGCAGCGTAGAGGGCTTCACTGAAGCTTTCTTT
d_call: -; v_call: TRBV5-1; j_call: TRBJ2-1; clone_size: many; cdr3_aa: CASSLGTASYNEQFF; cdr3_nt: TGCGCCAGCAGCTTGGGGACAGCCTCCTACAATGAGCAGTTCTTC
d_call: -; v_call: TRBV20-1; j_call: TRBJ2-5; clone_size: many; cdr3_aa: CSASQSQGFQETQYF; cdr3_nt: TGCAGTGCTAGTCAATCTCAGGGTTTCCAAGAGACCCAGTACTTC
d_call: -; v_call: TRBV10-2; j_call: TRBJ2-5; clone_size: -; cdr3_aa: CASGGTETQYF; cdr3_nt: TGCGCCAGCGGGGGGACGGAGACCCAGTACTTC
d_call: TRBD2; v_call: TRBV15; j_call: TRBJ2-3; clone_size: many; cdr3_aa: CATSRDSRRTGGPFGSSTDTQYF; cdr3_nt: TGTGCCACCAGCAGAGATAGTAGGAGGACGGGAGGGCCTTTCGGCTCTAGCACAGATACGCAGTATTTT
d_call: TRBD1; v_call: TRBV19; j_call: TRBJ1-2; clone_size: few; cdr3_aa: CASRTGVGYGYTF; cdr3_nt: TGTGCCAGCCGGACAGGGGTGGGCTATGGCTACACCTTC
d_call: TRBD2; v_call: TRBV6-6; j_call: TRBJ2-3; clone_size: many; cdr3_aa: CASSYRASGSRNTDTQYF; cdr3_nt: TGTGCCAGCAGTTACAGGGCTAGCGGGAGTCGGAACACAGATACGCAGTATTTT
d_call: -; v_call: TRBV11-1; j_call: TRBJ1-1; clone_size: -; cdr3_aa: CASSLDRGRKTEAFF; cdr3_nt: TGTGCCAGCAGCTTAGACCGGGGGCGGAAAACTGAAGCTTTCTTT
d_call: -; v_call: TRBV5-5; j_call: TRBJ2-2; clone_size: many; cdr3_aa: CASSPWDTGELFF; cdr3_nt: TGTGCCAGCAGTCCGTGGGACACCGGGGAGCTGTTTTTT
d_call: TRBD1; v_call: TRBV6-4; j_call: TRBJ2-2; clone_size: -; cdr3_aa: CASSLVRPGTGPAGELFF; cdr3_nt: TGTGCCAGCAGCTTAGTTCGGCCCGGGACAGGGCCAGCCGGGGAGCTGTTTTTT